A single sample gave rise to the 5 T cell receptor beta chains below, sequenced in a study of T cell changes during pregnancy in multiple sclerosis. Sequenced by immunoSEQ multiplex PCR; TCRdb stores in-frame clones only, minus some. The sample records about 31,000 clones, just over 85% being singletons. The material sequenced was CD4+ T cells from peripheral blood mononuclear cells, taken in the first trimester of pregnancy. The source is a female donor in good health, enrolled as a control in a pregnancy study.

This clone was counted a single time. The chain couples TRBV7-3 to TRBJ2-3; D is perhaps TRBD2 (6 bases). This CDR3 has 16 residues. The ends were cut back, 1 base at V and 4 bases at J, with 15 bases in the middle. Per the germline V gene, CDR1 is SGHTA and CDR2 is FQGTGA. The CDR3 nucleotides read TGTGCCAGCAGCTTAAGCGGCGGGGTTGGTCCAGATACGCAGTATTTT. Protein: CASSLSGGVGPDTQYF.

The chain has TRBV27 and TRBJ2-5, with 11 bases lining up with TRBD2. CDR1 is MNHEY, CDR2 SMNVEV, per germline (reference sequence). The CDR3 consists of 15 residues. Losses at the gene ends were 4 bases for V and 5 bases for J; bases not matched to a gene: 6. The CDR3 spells CASSYSGGAWETQYF. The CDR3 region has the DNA TGTGCCAGCAGTTATAGCGGGGGGGCCTGGGAGACCCAGTACTTC.

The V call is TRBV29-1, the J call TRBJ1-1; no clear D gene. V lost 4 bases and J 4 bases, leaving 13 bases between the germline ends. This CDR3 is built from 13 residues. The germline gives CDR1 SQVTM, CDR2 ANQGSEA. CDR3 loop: CSVVEGLSTEAFF. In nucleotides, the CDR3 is TGCAGCGTTGTCGAGGGTTTGAGCACTGAAGCTTTCTTT.

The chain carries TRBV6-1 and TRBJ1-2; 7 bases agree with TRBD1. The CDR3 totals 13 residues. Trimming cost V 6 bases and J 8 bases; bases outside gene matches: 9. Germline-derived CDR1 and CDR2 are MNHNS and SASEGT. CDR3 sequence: CASSLKGQQGYTF. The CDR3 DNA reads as TGTGCCAGCAGCTTGAAGGGACAGCAAGGCTACACCTTC.

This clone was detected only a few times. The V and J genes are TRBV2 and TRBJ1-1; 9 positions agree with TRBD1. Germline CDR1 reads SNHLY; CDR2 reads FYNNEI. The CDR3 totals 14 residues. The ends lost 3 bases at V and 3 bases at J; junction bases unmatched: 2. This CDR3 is CASSEGQGYTEAFF. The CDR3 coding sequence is TGTGCCAGCAGTGAGGGACAGGGTTACACTGAAGCTTTCTTT.